The rows below give T cell receptor beta chains drawn from one sample of a study of cytomegalovirus exposure and HLA in healthy donors. Sequencing was performed with immunoSEQ multiplex PCR; in TCRdb, only in-frame clones are kept and a portion is missing. The sample carries roughly 130,000 clones, around 70% recorded once. The sequencing input was PBMCs. Source of these receptors: a woman aged 40 to 50 in good health and CMV-seropositive. The CDR3 runs from the conserved cysteine through the conserved F or W. A D gene is named only where the DNA matches it firmly. For some rows the clone size is stated as once, few or many, or as a class when expanded; others skip it.

size: -
V: TRBV7-2
D: TRBD2
J: TRBJ2-1
DNA: TGTGCCAGCAGCCCCCTCGCGGGGGGCCGCTCCTACAATGAGCAGTTCTTC
CDR3: CASSPLAGGRSYNEQFF

size: -
V: TRBV19
D: TRBD2
J: TRBJ2-1
DNA: TGTGCCAGTAGTACTTACAGCGGGGGGGCTAATACTGAGCAGTTCTTC
CDR3: CASSTYSGGANTEQFF

size: -
V: TRBV6-5
D: -
J: TRBJ1-2
DNA: TGTGCCAGCAAACAGGACAGCGCTAACTATGGCTACACCTTC
CDR3: CASKQDSANYGYTF

size: -
V: TRBV15
D: TRBD1
J: TRBJ1-2
DNA: TGTGCCACCAGCAGAGAGAGGAGGGGGACAGCGTATGGCTACACCTTC
CDR3: CATSRERRGTAYGYTF

size: -
V: TRBV6-1
D: -
J: TRBJ1-5
DNA: TGTGCCAGCAGACAGGGTCCGGGCAATCAGCCCCAGCATTTT
CDR3: CASRQGPGNQPQHF

size: -
V: TRBV9
D: -
J: TRBJ1-1
DNA: TGTGCCAGCAGCCTTGGGGGCATGAACACTGAAGCTTTCTTT
CDR3: CASSLGGMNTEAFF

size: -
V: TRBV28
D: -
J: TRBJ2-7
DNA: TGTGCCAGCAGTTTAGTGGCGGCGCAATACGAGCAGTACTTC
CDR3: CASSLVAAQYEQYF

size: -
V: TRBV11-2
D: -
J: TRBJ1-4
DNA: TGTGCCAGCAGCTTCTTCGGGGGGCCCAATGAAAAACTGTTTTTT
CDR3: CASSFFGGPNEKLFF

size: -
V: TRBV30
D: TRBD2
J: TRBJ2-2
DNA: TGTGCCTCCTCTTCGGCGCTAGCGGGATACACCGGGGAGCTGTTTTTT
CDR3: CASSSALAGYTGELFF

size: -
V: TRBV4-3
D: -
J: TRBJ2-1
DNA: TGCGCCAGCAGCCAAGCTACCGTTAATCCAGGGAGGTACAATGAGCAGTTCTTC
CDR3: CASSQATVNPGRYNEQFF

size: -
V: TRBV7-8
D: -
J: TRBJ2-7
DNA: TGTGCCAGCAGCTTGGACAGCGAGCAGTACTTC
CDR3: CASSLDSEQYF

size: -
V: TRBV5-1
D: -
J: TRBJ1-1
DNA: TGCGCCAGCAGCTTGTTGGGGGCAGTGAACACTGAAGCTTTCTTT
CDR3: CASSLLGAVNTEAFF

size: -
V: TRBV7-2
D: -
J: TRBJ2-7
DNA: TGTGCCAGCAGCCCAGGAAGCGGGCGGGGACGATCCTACGAGCAGTACTTC
CDR3: CASSPGSGRGRSYEQYF

size: few
V: TRBV2
D: -
J: TRBJ2-3
DNA: TGTGCCAGCGGAAGGACGCGACGGGGGAGCACAGATACGCAGTATTTT
CDR3: CASGRTRRGSTDTQYF

size: -
V: TRBV5-1
D: -
J: TRBJ2-1
DNA: TGCGCCAGCAGCTTGGGCCAGGGAATCACCTACAATGAGCAGTTCTTC
CDR3: CASSLGQGITYNEQFF

size: -
V: TRBV2
D: -
J: TRBJ1-5
DNA: TGTGCCAGCAGTAAGCGGGGGGATTGGGGCAATCAGCCCCAGCATTTT
CDR3: CASSKRGDWGNQPQHF